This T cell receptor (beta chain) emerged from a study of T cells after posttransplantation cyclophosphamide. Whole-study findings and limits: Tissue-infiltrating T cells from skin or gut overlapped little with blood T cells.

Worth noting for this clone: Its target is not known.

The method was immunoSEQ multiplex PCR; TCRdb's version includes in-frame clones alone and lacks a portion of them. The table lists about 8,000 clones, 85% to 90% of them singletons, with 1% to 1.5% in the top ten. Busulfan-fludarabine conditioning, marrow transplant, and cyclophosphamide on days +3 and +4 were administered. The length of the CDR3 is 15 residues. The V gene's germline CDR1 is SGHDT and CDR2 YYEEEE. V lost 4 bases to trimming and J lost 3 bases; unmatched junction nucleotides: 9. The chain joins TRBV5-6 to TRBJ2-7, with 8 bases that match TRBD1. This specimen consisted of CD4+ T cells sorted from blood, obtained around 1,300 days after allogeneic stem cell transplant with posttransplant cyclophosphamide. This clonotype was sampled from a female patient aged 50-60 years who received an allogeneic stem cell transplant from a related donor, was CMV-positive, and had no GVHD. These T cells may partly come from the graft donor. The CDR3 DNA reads TGTGCCAGCAGCCGACAGGGGCCGGGAGACTACGAGCAGTACTTC. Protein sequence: CASSRQGPGDYEQYF.